This paragraph covers one TCR beta chain sequence. The clone's antigen remains unknown. Base qualities were left out, and no much larger clone turns up one base away. Receptor libraries were prepared by the immunoSEQ multiplex PCR assay. A mixture of 60 forward primers for TCR Vbeta segments and 13 reverse primers for TCR Jbeta segments was used in the multiplex PCR. The CDR3 region of rearranged TCR beta genes was amplified from genomic DNA by a multiplex PCR assay. The Illumina HiSeq System was used to sequence the amplified TCR beta libraries as 87-base-pair reads. Per the source publication's procedure: In a later analysis, 80 million or so unique TCR beta chains were counted across the approximately 670 repertoires, and some 10 million of these chains were shared by at least two donors. Raw reads were error-corrected and collapsed into unique sequences with a nearest-neighbor algorithm that merged closely related sequences to remove PCR and sequencing errors. Alignment of CDR3 sequences to IMGT reference sequences was used to assign V, D and J gene segments. For a sequence to be retained, at least a six-nucleotide match to both a V gene segment and a J gene segment was required. A rearrangement counted as productive if the CDR3 had no stop codons and remained in frame with V and J, and every other rearrangement counted as non-productive. CDR3 was defined by IMGT convention, running from the second conserved V-encoded cysteine to the conserved J-encoded phenylalanine. The earlier analysis of 500 to 600 of the donors excluded sequences that lacked an unambiguous match to a single V gene segment. An earlier analysis of about 600 of the donors called V segments functional above 56.7% productive rearrangements and segregating when the between-donor standard deviation exceeded 5%. A statistical classification framework was developed to diagnose cytomegalovirus status using the catalog of TCR beta chain sequences. A later analysis assigned V and J genes by comparing TCR nucleotide sequences with IMGT/GENE-DB human TR gene sequences. Using the TCRdist pipeline, a later analysis assigned CDR3 sequences along with most-parsimonious VDJ recombination scenarios. In a later analysis, each TCR beta chain was defined by its CDR3 amino acid sequence together with its V-gene family, and reads lacking a unique V-gene family were excluded. In a later analysis, around 600 highly shared, low-generation-probability nucleotide sequences were removed to address suspected cross-contamination and a sequencing artifact. For each public chain, a later analysis derived a clonal expansion index from normalized ranks of inferred template counts within each repertoire. In a later analysis, generation probabilities were computed using a VDJ recombination model fitted to out-of-frame rearrangements, and the results were checked against IGoR. In a later analysis, TCR-TCR, TCR-HLA and TCR-CMV co-occurrence was scored with hypergeometric tests, and a repertoire-size bias correction was applied to TCR pairs. In a later analysis, false discovery rates were estimated by permuting HLA or CMV assignments 20 times. In a later analysis, co-occurring TCRs were grouped using DBSCAN, with TCRdist sequence similarity added in when clustering inside HLA-allele-positive subsets. For co-occurrence clustering, repertoires with fewer than 30,000 or more than 120,000 public chains were excluded, along with roughly 5 repertoires with anomalous nucleotide sharing. TCRdb holds this immuneACCESS table with in-frame rearrangements only. Some clones are missing; in checked studies, unresolved V genes explain under half, and the rest has no known cause. V and J calls plus clone size are reproduced from that table; the DNA served to infer D and trimming. The sample yields about 270,000 clones; 65% to 85% were counted once. The ten biggest clones cover roughly 2.4% of the sample.

The cohort consisted of approximately 670 healthy bone marrow donors. Cohort members were all nominally healthy when sampled, although unrecorded immune exposures were likely present. The donor was CMV seronegative and was included in the group of a few hundred seronegative cohort members. Every donor gave a peripheral blood sample, and the peripheral blood mononuclear cells from that sample were used for TCR beta sequencing. Genomic DNA was extracted from the blood cell samples with the Qiagen DNeasy Blood Extraction Kit. This entry comes from a study of cytomegalovirus exposure and HLA in healthy donors (dated by TCRdb to the late 2010s). For the study in its entirety: An earlier analysis of 587 of the donors reported about 260 Gb of sequence data and some 110 million unique TCR beta sequences obtained from roughly 170 million T cells. An early release covering roughly 600 HLA-typed donors comprised 250 to 350 gigabases of sequencing data and about 90 million unique TCR sequences. Among the roughly 390 genotyped donors, about 85% belonged to the genetic ancestry cluster associated with self-reported Caucasian donors. The study was designed to test whether signatures of past pathogen exposure could be identified by cataloging public T cell receptors. The T cell repertoires of 550 to 850 subjects were profiled by immunosequencing and related to cytomegalovirus serostatus. In addition to the first cohort of approximately 670 subjects, a separate validation cohort of 120 different subjects was used. High-throughput TCR immunosequencing, statistical association of individual TCRs with disease status, and machine learning were combined to predict cytomegalovirus infection status. To study patterns of TCR occurrence, a later analysis re-analyzed previously published TCR beta repertoires from around 660 donors and added high-resolution HLA genotyping. Rather than using new phenotypic data, the later analysis identified candidate immune exposures from TCR beta sequences and from how often those sequences occurred across donors. In an earlier analysis of roughly 540 of the donors, high-throughput TCR beta sequencing was used to judge whether each TCR beta V gene segment behaved as functional or pseudogenic. Donor age, sex, ethnicity and CMV serostatus were compiled alongside the repertoire data. In a later genetic analysis, genome-wide SNP genotypes for about three fifths of the roughly 670 donors were used, and that subset was treated as a discovery cohort. Every discovery cohort repertoire had been produced on one sequencing platform. HLA typing included class I and class II loci at four-digit resolution. The number of typed donors differed by locus: about 620-640 for A, B, C, DRB1 and DQB1; some 500 for DQA1; around 610 for DPA1; and around 450 for DPB1. Roughly five DR-DQ haplotypes were handled as single units for association and clustering, since linkage in the cohort was strong. On average, over 200,000 unique TCR beta nucleotide sequences were sequenced per donor among 300 to 500 genotyped donors of the cohort, with around 19% of those sequences being non-productive. Study-wide conclusions, independent of this receptor: The sequencing pipeline was judged likely to have produced a cluster of highly shared sequence variants as a technical artifact. Because HLA typing was missing for some donors at each locus, association tests included only the typed subset. Cytomegalovirus status was reported to be diagnosed by the classifier with high specificity and sensitivity in both the original and validation cohorts. According to a later analysis, parvovirus B19, influenza, CMV and Epstein-Barr virus appeared linked to several top co-occurrence clusters. Some IMGT-functional V segments, including TRBV6-2 and TRBV6-3, could not be told apart with the 87-base-pair reads, so those segments were excluded. According to the authors, the approach could potentially be generalized to other disease states and immunological phenotypes. Linkage disequilibrium might explain the correlated functional status among segregating V segments, but an unknown experimental factor could not be ruled out. Roughly uniform sequencing depth across donors was assumed in presence/absence analyses, although this assumption may not hold. Across donors, most TCR sequences were observed very rarely, whereas some public TCRs were present in many individuals. Broadly in line with IMGT annotations, most TCR beta V segments showed up in productive rearrangements about 90% or about 30% of the time in an earlier analysis of about 500 of the donors. A later analysis found that TCR association rates varied across HLA loci, with DRB1 alleles showing the most associated TCRs and HLA-C alleles the fewest. A later genetic analysis reported fewer N-insertions in productive TCRs among donors in an Asian-associated ancestry cluster than the approximately 700-donor mean. The only immune exposure information available for the cohort was CMV serostatus. Strong co-occurrence of HLA alleles, especially DR and DQ, made assigning TCR associations to individual alleles difficult. The study gave a list of some 150 TCR beta chains associated with cytomegalovirus. Because counts were too low, approximately 18 rarely observed V segments, including chromosome 9 orphons, were excluded from the earlier analysis of about 500 of the donors. In this cohort, only TCR beta chains were sequenced, and detectable features were limited by the absence of alpha or paired-chain data. At a false discovery rate of 0.05, a later analysis linked about 17,000 TCR beta sequences to specific HLA alleles. In a later analysis, HLA-associated TCR beta chains were found to be more clonally expanded and to have lower generation probabilities than equally common non-associated chains. A further reported finding was that TCR beta sequences accurately predicted the HLA-A and HLA-B alleles for most subjects in the first cohort. A later analysis found that most CMV-associated TCR beta chains appeared HLA-restricted, with HLA associations seemingly driven largely by CMV exposure. In vitro tests confirmed that a few of the cytomegalovirus-associated TCR beta chains recognize cytomegalovirus antigens. An association between a missense DCLRE1C variant and V-gene and J-gene trimming of TCR beta chains was found in a later genetic analysis and replicated in an independent cohort.

Reading from cysteine to phenylalanine, the CDR3 counts 14 amino acids. Of all the DNA, just the CDR3 is kept, 42 bases in frame from base 1. The germline V and J ends show losses of 7 bases and 7 bases respectively, and no gene match explains 11 bases of the junction. CDR1 LNHNV and CDR2 YYDKDF are derived from the germline V gene (reference sequence). Specimen: PBMCs. The rearranged chain carries TRBV15 and TRBJ2-7, and TRBD1 matches 9 of the central bases. This sequence was found in a female donor in good health and CMV-seronegative. The CDR3 is CATNRDRALGEQYF. Here is the DNA: TGTGCCACCAACCGGGACAGGGCCCTTGGAGAGCAGTACTTC.